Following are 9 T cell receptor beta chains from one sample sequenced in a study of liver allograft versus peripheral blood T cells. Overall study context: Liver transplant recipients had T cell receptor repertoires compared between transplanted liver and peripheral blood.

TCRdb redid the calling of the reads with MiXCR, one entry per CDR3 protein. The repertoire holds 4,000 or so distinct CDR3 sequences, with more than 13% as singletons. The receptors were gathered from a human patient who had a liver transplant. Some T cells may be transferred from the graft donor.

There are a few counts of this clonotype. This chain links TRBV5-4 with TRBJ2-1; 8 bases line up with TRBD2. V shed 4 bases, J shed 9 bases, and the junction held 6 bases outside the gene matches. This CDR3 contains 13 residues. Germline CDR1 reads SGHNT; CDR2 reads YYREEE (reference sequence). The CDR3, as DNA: TGTGCCAGCAGCATAACTAGCGGCAGTGAGCAGTTCTTC. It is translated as CASSITSGSEQFF.

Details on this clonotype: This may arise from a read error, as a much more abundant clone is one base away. In DNA form, the CDR3 reads TGTGCCAGCAGTTTATCCGCAGGCCACAATGAGCAGTACTTC. This translates into CASSLSAGHNEQYF. This rearrangement joins TRBV27 to TRBJ2-7; D ambiguous. The CDR3 has 14 amino acids. Germline V gene data show CDR1 as MNHEY and CDR2 as SMNVEV (reference sequence). Trimming removed 0 bases from V and 7 bases from J, with 13 bases in between.

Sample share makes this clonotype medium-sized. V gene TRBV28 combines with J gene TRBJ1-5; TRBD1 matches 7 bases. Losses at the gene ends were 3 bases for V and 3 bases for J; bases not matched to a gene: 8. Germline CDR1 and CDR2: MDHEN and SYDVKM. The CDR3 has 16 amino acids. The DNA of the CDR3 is TGTGCCAGCAGTTTGGGACTAGGACAGGTCAATCAGCCCCAGCATTTT. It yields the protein CASSLGLGQVNQPQHF.

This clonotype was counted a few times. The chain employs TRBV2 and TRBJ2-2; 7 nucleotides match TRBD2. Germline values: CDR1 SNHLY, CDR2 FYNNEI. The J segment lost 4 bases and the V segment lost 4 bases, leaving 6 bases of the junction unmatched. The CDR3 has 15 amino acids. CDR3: CASSVGQRGTGELFF. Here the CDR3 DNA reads TGTGCCAGCAGTGTAGGGCAGCGGGGCACCGGGGAGCTGTTTTTT.

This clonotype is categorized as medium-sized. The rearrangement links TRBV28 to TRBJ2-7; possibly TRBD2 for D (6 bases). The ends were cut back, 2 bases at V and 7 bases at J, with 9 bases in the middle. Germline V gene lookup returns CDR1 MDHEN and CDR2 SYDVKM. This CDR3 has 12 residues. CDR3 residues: CASSLIADEQYF. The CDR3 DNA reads TGTGCCAGCAGTTTAATAGCGGATGAGCAGTACTTC.

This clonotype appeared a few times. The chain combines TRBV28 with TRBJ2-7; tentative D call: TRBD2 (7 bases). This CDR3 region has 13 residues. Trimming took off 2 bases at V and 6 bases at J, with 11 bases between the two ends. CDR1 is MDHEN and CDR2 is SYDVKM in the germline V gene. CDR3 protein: CASSLGGGGEQYF. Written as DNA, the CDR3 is TGTGCCAGCAGTTTAGGGGGGGGCGGCGAGCAGTACTTC.

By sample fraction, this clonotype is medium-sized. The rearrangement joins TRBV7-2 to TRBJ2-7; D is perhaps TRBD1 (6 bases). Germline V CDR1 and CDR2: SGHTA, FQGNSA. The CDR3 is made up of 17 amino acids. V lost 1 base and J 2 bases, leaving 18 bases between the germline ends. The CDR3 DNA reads TGTGCCAGCAGCTTAGACCCCCCGGCAGGGGTCGCCTACGAGCAGTACTTC. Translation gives CASSLDPPAGVAYEQYF.

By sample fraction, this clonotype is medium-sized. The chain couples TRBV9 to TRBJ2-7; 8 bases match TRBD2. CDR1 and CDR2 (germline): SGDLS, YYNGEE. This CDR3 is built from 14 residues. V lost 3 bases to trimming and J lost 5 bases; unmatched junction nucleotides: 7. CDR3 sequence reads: CASSGAGVTDEQYF. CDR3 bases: TGTGCCAGCAGCGGAGCGGGAGTGACGGACGAGCAGTACTTC.

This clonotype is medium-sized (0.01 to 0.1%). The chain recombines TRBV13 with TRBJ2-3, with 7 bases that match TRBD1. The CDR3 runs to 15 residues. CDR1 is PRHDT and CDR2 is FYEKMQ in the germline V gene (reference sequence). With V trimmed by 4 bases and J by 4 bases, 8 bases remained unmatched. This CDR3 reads CASSYVGQDSDTQYF. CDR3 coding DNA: TGTGCCAGCAGCTATGTTGGACAGGACTCAGATACGCAGTATTTT.